This T cell receptor beta chain was sequenced for a study of blood T cell repertoires in COVID-19. TCRdb's copy holds only in-frame clones and misses some; the assay was immunoSEQ multiplex PCR. The repertoire holds 400,000 or so clones, 90% seen once, with 0.6% to 0.7% in the top ten. Participants came from roughly 24 US areas, aged roughly 18 to 89 years. Donors in Cohort 3 counted as recovered after two negative PCRs, clearance, or symptom resolution. Looked up from germline, CDR1 is LNHNV and CDR2 is YYDKDF (reference sequence). CDR3 size: 15 residues. Deletions cut 0 bases from V and 8 bases from J, with 16 bases between.

V gene TRBV15 combines with J gene TRBJ2-5; D unresolved. The sequence came from a man between 18 and 35 years old who had recovered from COVID-19. Sequenced: PBMCs or T cells enriched from blood (not recorded which). The CDR3 reads CATSRDLAPRETQYF. In DNA, the CDR3 is TGTGCCACCAGCAGAGATCTGGCCCCCCGTGAAACCCAGTACTTC.